One sample yielded the 23 T cell receptor beta chains listed below, sequenced in a study of monozygotic twins with inflammatory bowel disease. TCRdb reprocessed the 5' RACE reads and stores each CDR3 protein as one record, lacking DNA. Reported are fewer than 550,000 distinct CDR3 sequences; the ten largest clones contain approximately 2.3%. Input material: blood. The receptors were sampled from a human donor with ulcerative colitis or Crohn's disease, or a healthy co-twin of an affected twin (not recorded which).

The chain uses TRBV20-1 and TRBJ1-1. The CDR3 sequence is 12 residues long. The germline V gene encodes CDR1 DFQATT and CDR2 SNEGSKA (reference sequence). This chain's CDR3 is CSASLESIEAFF.

V and J are TRBV5-1 and TRBJ1-6; TCRdb designates TRBD1, a call that cannot be tested without DNA. Germline-derived CDR1 and CDR2 are SGHRS and YFSETQ. The CDR3 is 15 residues long. The CDR3 here is CASSWGQGPNSPLHF.

The gene calls are TRBV18 and TRBJ1-2. From germline, CDR1 is KGHSH and CDR2 LQKENI. The CDR3 contains 15 residues. The CDR3 loop reads CASSPFPSANYGYTF.

The rearrangement links TRBV10-3 to TRBJ1-4; checking the TCRdb D call of TRBD1 is not possible without DNA. The CDR3 loop spans 16 amino acids. Germline CDR1 reads ENHRY; CDR2 reads SYGVKD. Here the CDR3 reads CAISLTGGGYNEKLFF.

The V call is TRBV27, the J call TRBJ1-1; TCRdb designates TRBD1, a call that cannot be tested without DNA. CDR3 length: 17 residues. Germline CDR1 reads MNHEY; CDR2 reads SMNVEV (reference sequence). The CDR3 spells CASSKYSTRGGNTEAFF.

The genes are TRBV9 and TRBJ2-1; there is no DNA to check the TCRdb D call of TRBD1. CDR3 length: 16 amino acids. Germline loops: CDR1 SGDLS, CDR2 YYNGEE. CDR3 sequence: CASSVDGGGVYNEQFF.

CDR3 protein: CSARETGGLLEAFF. The chain carries TRBV20-1 and TRBJ1-1; TCRdb calls TRBD1, which cannot be checked without DNA. The germline CDR1 and CDR2 sequences are DFQATT and SNEGSKA (reference sequence). The CDR3 has 14 amino acids.

The genes are TRBV5-4 and TRBJ2-5; TCRdb designates TRBD2, a call that cannot be tested without DNA. The CDR3 consists of 18 residues. Germline V gene sequence: CDR1 SGHNT, CDR2 YYREEE (reference sequence). CDR3 sequence: CASSGRTSGGARQETQYF.

The chain combines TRBV7-3 with TRBJ2-5; TCRdb reports TRBD1, a call that lacks DNA to check it against. Looked up from germline, CDR1 is SGHTA and CDR2 is FQGTGA. CDR3 length equals 15 residues. The CDR3 region is CASSLTTGGEETQYF.

The rearrangement joins TRBV5-6 to TRBJ2-5; no DNA is available, so the TRBD1 call from TCRdb remains unchecked. This CDR3 has 15 residues. Germline CDR1 and CDR2: SGHDT and YYEEEE. This CDR3 reads CASSVTSGQRETQYF.

V usage is TRBV27 and J usage is TRBJ2-7; TCRdb picks TRBD1, but there is no DNA to check that call. The CDR3 is made up of 15 amino acids. CDR1 and CDR2 from the germline V gene are MNHEY and SMNVEV (reference sequence). CDR3 in amino acids: CASSITRDRTHEQYF.

The CDR3 here is CASSQRTSVNTGELFF. The rearrangement joins TRBV14 to TRBJ2-2; without DNA, the TCRdb call of TRBD2 cannot be checked. The CDR3 length is 16 residues. The germline CDR1 and CDR2 sequences are SGHDN and FVKESK.

The chain links TRBV23-1 to TRBJ1-1. TRBV23-1 is marked as an open reading frame, function uncertain. This CDR3 region has 11 residues. The CDR3 loop is CAKKILAEAFF.

This chain links TRBV20-1 with TRBJ2-2; with no DNA, the TCRdb D assignment of TRBD2 cannot be verified. This CDR3 is 14 amino acids long. Germline assignment: CDR1 DFQATT and CDR2 SNEGSKA (reference sequence). CDR3 in amino acids: CSATINVAGGELFF.

The chain uses TRBV29-1 and TRBJ2-6; the D call from TCRdb, TRBD1, cannot be confirmed without DNA. CDR1 SQVTM and CDR2 ANQGSEA come from the germline V gene. The CDR3 totals 17 residues. The CDR3 spells CSVEDRDRDSGANVLTF.

The J gene is TRBJ2-1, the V gene TRBV28; TCRdb designates TRBD2, a call that cannot be tested without DNA. This CDR3 contains 16 residues. The germline V gene encodes CDR1 MDHEN and CDR2 SYDVKM. The CDR3 is CASSAKDSSSYNEQFF.

The V call is TRBV27, the J call TRBJ1-2; the D call from TCRdb, TRBD1, cannot be confirmed without DNA. The CDR3 has 15 residues. Germline CDR1 reads MNHEY; CDR2 reads SMNVEV (reference sequence). CDR3 sequence reads: CASRRQGGSNYGYTF.

The V gene is TRBV7-9, the J gene TRBJ1-1. Germline assignment: CDR1 SEHNR and CDR2 FQNEAQ (reference sequence). This CDR3 is built from 14 residues. The CDR3 protein is CASSLSGFNTEAFF.

The chain employs TRBV5-1 and TRBJ2-3; absent DNA, TCRdb's TRBD2 call cannot be checked. The germline gives CDR1 SGHRS, CDR2 YFSETQ. There are 15 residues in the CDR3. This CDR3 reads CASSPRTSEADTQYF.

This rearrangement joins TRBV20-1 to TRBJ2-7; TCRdb calls TRBD1, which cannot be checked without DNA. The germline V gene encodes CDR1 DFQATT and CDR2 SNEGSKA (reference sequence). This CDR3 region has 15 residues. The CDR3 reads CSATDAGTGSYEQYF.

The V and J genes are TRBV10-3 and TRBJ2-1. Germline-derived CDR1 and CDR2 are ENHRY and SYGVKD. The CDR3 length is 12 residues. The CDR3 is CAITSPHNEQFF.

The chain carries TRBV5-1 and TRBJ2-7; as DNA is missing, the TRBD1 call by TCRdb cannot be tested. The CDR3 runs 14 residues. Germline V CDR1 and CDR2: SGHRS, YFSETQ. This CDR3 reads CASSLFEGNYEQYF. The variable domain in full, completed from reference TRBV5-1 and TRBJ2-7, reads KAGVTQTPRYLIKTRGQQVTLSCSPISGHRSVSWYQQTPGQGLQFLFEYFSETQRNKGNFPGRFSGRQFSNSRSEMNVSTLELGDSALYLCASSLFEGNYEQYFGPGTRLTVT.

The gene calls are TRBV25-1 and TRBJ2-7; the TRBD1 assignment by TCRdb is unverifiable without DNA. From germline, CDR1 is MGHDK and CDR2 SYGVNS. This CDR3 region has 13 residues. The CDR3 sequence is CASKQGGAYEQYF.